This T cell receptor beta chain came from a study of PD-L1 blockade in urothelial cancer. The sample's time point: peripheral blood 6 weeks after treatment start. The germline V gene has CDR1 SGHTA and CDR2 FQGTGA. The CDR3 loop spans 13 amino acids. With 4 bases removed from V and 4 bases from J, the gap between germline ends came to 9 bases. In its sample, this clone was seen once. Method: immunoSEQ multiplex PCR; TCRdb's copy keeps in-frame clones and lacks some. The table records about 120,000 clones, roughly 91% of them present only once. This clonotype originated in a man aged 55 to 70 with urothelial cancer. Specimen: PBMCs, collected around atezolizumab (anti-PD-L1) treatment. The chain is built from TRBV7-3 and TRBJ2-3; D is perhaps TRBD1 (5 bases). CDR3 sequence reads: CASSSSRADTQYF. As DNA, the CDR3 is TGTGCCAGCAGCTCATCCAGGGCAGATACGCAGTATTTT.